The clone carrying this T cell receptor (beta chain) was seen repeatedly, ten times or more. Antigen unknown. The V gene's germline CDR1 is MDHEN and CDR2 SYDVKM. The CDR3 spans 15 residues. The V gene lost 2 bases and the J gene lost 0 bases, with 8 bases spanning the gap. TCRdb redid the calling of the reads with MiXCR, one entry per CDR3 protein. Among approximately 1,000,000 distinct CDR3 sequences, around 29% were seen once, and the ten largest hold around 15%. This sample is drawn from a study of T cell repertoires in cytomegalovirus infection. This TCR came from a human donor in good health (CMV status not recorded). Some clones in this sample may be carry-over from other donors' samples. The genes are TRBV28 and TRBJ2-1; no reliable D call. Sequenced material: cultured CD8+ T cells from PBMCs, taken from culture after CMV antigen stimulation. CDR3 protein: CASSLRPISYNEQFF. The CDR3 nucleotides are TGTGCCAGCAGTTTAAGGCCCATCTCCTACAATGAGCAGTTCTTC.